This TCR beta chain was sequenced during a study of control samples from healthy donors and cancer patients. TCRdb's table, derived via immunoSEQ multiplex PCR, lists solely in-frame clones and lacks some. The repertoire consists of around 110,000 clones, with around 91% occurring once and the leading ten covering less than 1.5%. Trimming pared 7 bases from V and 0 bases from J, leaving 10 bases between. Germline CDR1 MNHEY, CDR2 SVGAGI. The CDR3 has 14 residues. V and J are TRBV6-5 and TRBJ2-1, with D unclear. The sample comprised PBMCs. The clonotype comes from a woman aged 45-65 years with colorectal cancer. The CDR3 coding sequence is TGTGCCAGCAAGGAGTCCTACTCCTACAATGAGCAGTTCTTC. Protein product: CASKESYSYNEQFF.